The entry below describes one TCR beta chain. This clone was detected only a few times. Its antigen is currently not known. Per-base quality was not reported, and no clone a single base away is much larger than it. The cohort comprised fewer than 750 healthy bone marrow donors. At the time of sampling, all cohort members were nominally healthy, though unrecorded immune exposures were likely present. The donor tested CMV seronegative, placing the donor among the 350 or so seronegative members of the cohort. Every donor gave a peripheral blood sample, and the peripheral blood mononuclear cells from that sample were used for TCR beta sequencing. Genomic DNA was extracted from the blood cell samples with the Qiagen DNeasy Blood Extraction Kit. The record originates from a study of cytomegalovirus exposure and HLA in healthy donors (dated by TCRdb to the late 2010s). About the study as a whole: An earlier analysis of roughly 610 of the donors reported roughly 300 Gb of sequence data and some 110 million unique TCR beta sequences obtained from around 170 million T cells. A later analysis re-analyzed previously published TCR beta repertoires from approximately 670 donors and added high-resolution HLA genotyping to study TCR occurrence patterns. The study aimed to test whether cataloging public T cell receptors could reveal signatures of past pathogen exposure. Of the approximately 400 genotyped donors, approximately 81% were placed in the genetic ancestry cluster associated with self-reported Caucasian donors. High-throughput TCR immunosequencing, statistical association of individual TCRs with disease status, and machine learning were combined to predict cytomegalovirus infection status. Along with the roughly 670-subject first cohort, a separate validation cohort of 120 different subjects was used. All discovery cohort repertoires had been generated on a single sequencing platform. Roughly 5 DR-DQ haplotypes were handled as single units for association and clustering, since linkage in the cohort was strong. An earlier analysis of approximately 500 of the donors applied high-throughput TCR beta sequencing to assess whether each TCR beta V gene segment acted as functional or pseudogenic. Roughly 300 gigabases of sequencing data and some 85 million unique TCR sequences were included in an early release covering several hundred HLA-typed donors. In the later analysis, no new phenotypic data were used to find candidate immune exposures; instead, reliance was placed on TCR beta sequences and their occurrence across donors. HLA typing included class I and class II loci at four-digit resolution. Genome-wide SNP genotypes for about 65% of the roughly 700 donors were used in a later genetic analysis, which treated that subset as a discovery cohort. The study profiled the T cell repertoires of 550 to 700 subjects by immunosequencing and related them to cytomegalovirus serostatus. Across around 400 genotyped donors of the cohort, an average of roughly 250,000 unique TCR beta nucleotide sequences per donor were sequenced, and approximately 17% of those sequences were non-productive. Donor age, sex, ethnicity and CMV serostatus were collected together with the repertoire data. Typing coverage varied by locus: roughly 620-640 donors for A, B, C, DRB1 and DQB1; more than 500 for DQA1; about 570 for DPA1; under 490 for DPB1. On the study overall, not on this receptor specifically: In an earlier analysis of 500 to 650 of the donors, most TCR beta V segments appeared in productive rearrangements about 87% or about 30% of the time, broadly matching IMGT annotations. In the study, around 160 TCR beta chains were listed as associated with cytomegalovirus. In vitro tests confirmed that three of the cytomegalovirus-associated TCR beta chains recognize cytomegalovirus antigens. Several of the top co-occurrence clusters appeared to be linked to parvovirus B19, influenza, CMV and Epstein-Barr virus, according to a later analysis. A later analysis found that most CMV-associated TCR beta chains appeared HLA-restricted, with HLA associations seemingly driven largely by CMV exposure. Because counts were too low, about 15 rarely observed V segments, including chromosome 9 orphons, were left out of the earlier analysis of 500 to 750 of the donors. In a later analysis, HLA-associated TCR beta chains were found to be more clonally expanded and to have lower generation probabilities than equally common non-associated chains. At a false discovery rate of 0.05, a later analysis linked 16,951 TCR beta sequences to specific HLA alleles. While some public TCRs were present in many individuals, most TCR sequences turned up only very rarely across donors. A cluster of highly shared sequence variants was judged likely to represent a technical artifact of the sequencing pipeline. Correlated functional status among segregating V segments might be attributable to linkage disequilibrium, but an unknown experimental factor could not be ruled out. Some IMGT-functional V segments, including TRBV6-2 and TRBV6-3, could not be told apart with the 87-base-pair reads, so those segments were excluded. The cohort was sequenced for TCR beta chains only, and without alpha or paired-chain data the features that could be detected were limited. Presence/absence analyses assumed roughly uniform sequencing depth across donors, an assumption that may not hold. In a later genetic analysis, a missense DCLRE1C variant was associated with V-gene and J-gene trimming of TCR beta chains, and the association was replicated in an independent cohort. A further reported finding was that TCR beta sequences accurately predicted the HLA-A and HLA-B alleles for most subjects in the first cohort. It was suggested by the authors that the approach could potentially be generalized to other disease states and immunological phenotypes. Cytomegalovirus status was reported to be diagnosed by the classifier with high specificity and sensitivity in both the original and validation cohorts. Because HLA typing was unavailable for some donors at each locus, only the typed subset was used in association tests. In a later analysis, TCR association rates were found to vary across HLA loci, with the most associated TCRs seen for DRB1 alleles and the fewest for HLA-C alleles. Compared with the 666-donor mean, donors in an Asian-associated ancestry cluster had fewer N-insertions in productive TCRs, according to a later genetic analysis. The only immune exposure information available for the cohort was CMV serostatus. When HLA alleles, especially DR and DQ, strongly co-occurred, TCR associations were difficult to assign to individual alleles.

Library preparation employed the immunoSEQ multiplex PCR assay. A mixture of 60 forward primers for TCR Vbeta segments and 13 reverse primers for TCR Jbeta segments was used in the multiplex PCR. The CDR3 region of rearranged TCR beta genes was amplified from genomic DNA by a multiplex PCR assay. On the Illumina HiSeq System, the amplified TCR beta libraries were sequenced as 87-base-pair reads. On the authors' methods: A later analysis counted tens of millions of unique TCR beta chains across the 666 repertoires, and some 12 million of these chains were shared by at least two donors. Raw reads were error-corrected and collapsed into unique sequences by a nearest-neighbor algorithm in which closely related sequences were merged to remove PCR and sequencing errors. V, D and J gene segments were assigned by aligning CDR3 sequences to IMGT reference sequences. Each retained sequence needed at least a six-nucleotide match to both a V gene segment and a J gene segment. A rearrangement counted as productive if the CDR3 had no stop codons and remained in frame with V and J, and every other rearrangement counted as non-productive. CDR3 was defined according to IMGT convention as the region running from the second conserved V-encoded cysteine to the conserved J-encoded phenylalanine. In an earlier analysis of around 540 of the donors, sequences lacking an unambiguous match to a single V gene segment were excluded. In an earlier analysis of approximately 590 of the donors, V segments were called functional above 56.7% productive rearrangements and were called segregating when the between-donor standard deviation exceeded 5%. To diagnose cytomegalovirus status from the catalog of TCR beta chain sequences, a statistical classification framework was built. A later analysis assigned V and J genes by comparing TCR nucleotide sequences with IMGT/GENE-DB human TR gene sequences. Using the TCRdist pipeline, a later analysis assigned CDR3 sequences along with most-parsimonious VDJ recombination scenarios. In a later analysis, each TCR beta chain was defined by its CDR3 amino acid sequence together with its V-gene family, and reads without a unique V-gene family were excluded. A later analysis removed roughly 590 highly shared, low-generation-probability nucleotide sequences to deal with suspected cross-contamination and a sequencing artifact. In a later analysis, a clonal expansion index was calculated for each public chain from normalized within-repertoire ranks of inferred template counts. In a later analysis, generation probabilities were computed using a VDJ recombination model fitted to out-of-frame rearrangements, and the results were checked against IGoR. A later analysis scored TCR-TCR, TCR-HLA and TCR-CMV co-occurrence with hypergeometric tests, applying a repertoire-size bias correction to TCR pairs. A later analysis estimated false discovery rates by permuting HLA or CMV assignments 20 times. In a later analysis, co-occurring TCRs were grouped with DBSCAN, and TCRdist sequence similarity was added when clustering was performed within HLA-allele-positive subsets. Repertoires with fewer than 30,000 or more than 120,000 public chains were left out of co-occurrence clustering, as were a handful of repertoires with anomalous nucleotide sharing. TCRdb holds this immuneACCESS table with in-frame rearrangements only. Some clones are missing; in checked studies, unresolved V genes explain under half, and the rest has no known cause. The V and J calls and clone size are taken from that table; D and trimming were inferred from the DNA. This sample lists some 120,000 clones; over 75% were detected once. The top ten constitute around 1.5% of the sample.

From cysteine to phenylalanine, the CDR3 is 17 amino acids long. The retained sequence is limited to the CDR3, 51 bases, with the frame set at the first base. V lost 1 base and J lost 2 bases, and the count of bases not matched to a germline gene is 7. According to the germline V gene, CDR1 reads LGHNA and CDR2 reads YNFKEQ. The TCR was taken from a woman aged 18 to 35 in good health and CMV-seronegative. The sequenced sample consisted of PBMCs. The receptor chain draws on TRBV4-2 and TRBJ2-2, with 7 middle bases fitting TRBD2. The CDR3 has the sequence CASSQAGGRVNTGELFF. The nucleotides are TGTGCCAGCAGCCAAGCGGGAGGAAGGGTTAACACCGGGGAGCTGTTTTTT.